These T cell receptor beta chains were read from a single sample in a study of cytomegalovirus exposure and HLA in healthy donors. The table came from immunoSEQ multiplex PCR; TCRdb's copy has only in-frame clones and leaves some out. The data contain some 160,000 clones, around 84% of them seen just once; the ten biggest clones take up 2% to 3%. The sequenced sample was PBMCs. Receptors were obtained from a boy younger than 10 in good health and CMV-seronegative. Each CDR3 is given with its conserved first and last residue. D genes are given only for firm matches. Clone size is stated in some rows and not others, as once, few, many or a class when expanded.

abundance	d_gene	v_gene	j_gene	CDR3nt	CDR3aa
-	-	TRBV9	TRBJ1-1	TGTGCCAGCAGCGTTCAGGGGAACACTGAAGCTTTCTTT	CASSVQGNTEAFF
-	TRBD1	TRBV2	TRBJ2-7	TGTGCCAGCAGTGGGGACAGGGGGGTTCCCTACGAGCAGTACTTC	CASSGDRGVPYEQYF
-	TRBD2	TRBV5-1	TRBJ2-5	TGCGCCAGCGGGACTAGCGGGAATTACCAAGAGACCCAGTACTTC	CASGTSGNYQETQYF
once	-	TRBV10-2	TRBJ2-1	TGCGCCAGCAGAGTTAGCGGCTCCGAGACCAATGAGCAGTTCTTC	CASRVSGSETNEQFF
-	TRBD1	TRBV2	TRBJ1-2	TGTGCCAGCAGTTCCGGGACAGGGCACTATGGCTACACCTTC	CASSSGTGHYGYTF
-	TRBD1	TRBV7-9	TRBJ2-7	TGTGCCAGCAGCCGTTCTCAGACAGGGGTGGACTACGAGCAGTACTTC	CASSRSQTGVDYEQYF
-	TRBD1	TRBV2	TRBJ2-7	TGTGCCAACAGCCGGGACAGGGCCTACGAGCAGTACTTC	CANSRDRAYEQYF
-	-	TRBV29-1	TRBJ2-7	TGCAGCGTTGAACGGAGGACCCCGAACCTCTACGAGCAGTACTTC	CSVERRTPNLYEQYF
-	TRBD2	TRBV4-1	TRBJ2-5	TGCGCCAGCAGCCAAACTAGCGGGGGGTACGAGACCCAGTACTTC	CASSQTSGGYETQYF
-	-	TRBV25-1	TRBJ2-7	TGTGCCAGCAGTGGACAGGCCTACGAGCAGTACTTC	CASSGQAYEQYF
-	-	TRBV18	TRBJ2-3	TGCGCCAGCTCAATACGTCAGAGCACAGATACGCAGTATTTT	CASSIRQSTDTQYF
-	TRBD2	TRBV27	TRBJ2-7	TGTGCCAGCAGTCCCAACGGGGGGGTGGCTCAGCAGTACTTC	CASSPNGGVAQQYF
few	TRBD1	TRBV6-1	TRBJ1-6	TGTGCCAGCAGTGTCCGGACAGGGGAGAGTTCACCCCTCCACTTT	CASSVRTGESSPLHF
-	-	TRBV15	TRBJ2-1	TGTGCCACCAGCAGAGAATCCCCGAGCTCCTACAATGAGCAGTTCTTC	CATSRESPSSYNEQFF
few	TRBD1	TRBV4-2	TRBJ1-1	TGTGCCAGCAGCCAAGCGCAGACAGGGGGCACTGAAGCTTTCTTT	CASSQAQTGGTEAFF
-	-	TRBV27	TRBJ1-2	TGTGCCAGCGGAGGGGGACTATACGGCTACACCTTC	CASGGGLYGYTF
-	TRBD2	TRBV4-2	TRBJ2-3	TGTGCCAGCAGCCTCCCGGGCGGGGGGGCCTTCGCATCGACGCAGTATTTT	CASSLPGGGAFASTQYF
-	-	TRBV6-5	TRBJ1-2	TGTGCCAGCAGTTATAGTTTTGACGACATAAGCGGCTACACCTTC	CASSYSFDDISGYTF
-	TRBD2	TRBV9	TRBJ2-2	TGTGCCAGCAGCGAACGACGAGACGAACTAGCGGGAGTAAGAAGAACCGGGGAGCTGTTTTTT	CASSERRDELAGVRRTGELFF
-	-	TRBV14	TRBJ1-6	TGTGCCAGCAGTCAACTAAGCTCCTATAATTCACCCCTCCACTTT	CASSQLSSYNSPLHF
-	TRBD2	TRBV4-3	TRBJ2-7	TGCGCCAGCAGCCAAGGGGATAGCGGGAAGTCCTACGAGCAGTACTTC	CASSQGDSGKSYEQYF
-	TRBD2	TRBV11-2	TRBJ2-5	TGTGCCAGCAGCTACCCCAGTTTAGCGGGGGGCCGGGAGACCCAGTACTTC	CASSYPSLAGGRETQYF
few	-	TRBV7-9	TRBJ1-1	TGTTCCAGCAGCTCGGGGTACCGTGTTTTAACTATAACCAACACTGAAGCTTTCTTT	CSSSSGYRVLTITNTEAFF
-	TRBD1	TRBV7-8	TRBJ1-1	TGTGCCAGCAGTAGCGGGACAGCAAACACTGAAGCTTTCTTT	CASSSGTANTEAFF
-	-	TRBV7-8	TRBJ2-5	TGTGCCAGCAGCTTAGCGTGGGCTCGCCGCGATGAGACCCAGTACTTC	CASSLAWARRDETQYF
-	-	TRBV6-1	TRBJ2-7	TGTGCCAGCAGCAGGGGCAGGGGATCCTACGAGCAGTACTTC	CASSRGRGSYEQYF
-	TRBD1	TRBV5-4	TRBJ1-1	TGTGCCAGCAGCCCCGGGACAGGGTTAACTGAAGCTTTCTTT	CASSPGTGLTEAFF
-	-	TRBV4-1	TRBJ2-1	TGCGCCAGCAGCGAAGACGGCGGGGTGGTCTACAATGAGCAGTTCTTC	CASSEDGGVVYNEQFF
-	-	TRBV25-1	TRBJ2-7	TGTGCCAGCAGTGAATGGACAGAAAGCTACGAGCAGTACTTC	CASSEWTESYEQYF
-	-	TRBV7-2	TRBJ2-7	TGTGCCAGCAGCGCCCATCGGACTGGGGCCTACGAGCAGTACTTC	CASSAHRTGAYEQYF
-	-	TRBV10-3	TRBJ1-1	TGTGCCATCAGTGACCCCCGACAGAGAAACACTGAAGCTTTCTTT	CAISDPRQRNTEAFF
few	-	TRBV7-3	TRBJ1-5	TGTGCCAGCAGCCGACAGCCTAATCAGCCCCAGCATTTT	CASSRQPNQPQHF
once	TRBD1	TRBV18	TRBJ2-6	TGTGCCAGCTCACCCTCCCAACAGGGGTTTGTGAGTGGGGCCAACGTCCTGACTTTC	CASSPSQQGFVSGANVLTF
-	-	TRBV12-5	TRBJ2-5	TGTGCTAGTGGTAACCAGGGTTTAGAAGAGACCCAGTACTTC	CASGNQGLEETQYF
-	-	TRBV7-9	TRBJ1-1	TGTGCCAGCAGCTCCAATGGGCAGGGGCACGAAGCTTTCTTT	CASSSNGQGHEAFF
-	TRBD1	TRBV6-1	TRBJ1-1	TGTGCCAGCAGTGACTTTTGGACAGGGGCGGACACTGAAGCTTTCTTT	CASSDFWTGADTEAFF
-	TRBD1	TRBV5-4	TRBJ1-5	TGTGCCAGCAGCTCGGGACAGGGGCAGCCCCAGCATTTT	CASSSGQGQPQHF
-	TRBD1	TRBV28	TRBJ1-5	TGTGCCAGCAGATCACCGACAGGGTACAATCAGCCCCAGCATTTT	CASRSPTGYNQPQHF
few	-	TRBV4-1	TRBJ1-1	TGCGCCAGCAGCCCGTACAGTGCCCTAAACACTGAAGCTTTCTTT	CASSPYSALNTEAFF
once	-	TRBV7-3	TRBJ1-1	TGTGCCAGCAGCTTAAATTCTCCGGAGGATACTGAAGCTTTCTTT	CASSLNSPEDTEAFF
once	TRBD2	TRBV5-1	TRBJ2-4	TGCGCCAGCAGCTTCACAGCGGGGGGGAAAGAGCCTCTACTAGCCAAAAACATTCAGTACTTC	CASSFTAGGKEPLLAKNIQYF
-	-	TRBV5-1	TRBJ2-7	TGCGCCAGCAGCTCTGGAGCGGGAGACAGGGACGAGCAGTACTTC	CASSSGAGDRDEQYF
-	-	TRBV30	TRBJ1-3	TGTGCCTGGAGACAGGACTCTGGAAACACCATATATTTT	CAWRQDSGNTIYF
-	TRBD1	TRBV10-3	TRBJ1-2	TGTGCCATCAGCTGGGGACAGGGTCTTGGCTACACCTTC	CAISWGQGLGYTF
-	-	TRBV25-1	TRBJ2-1	TGTGCCAGCAGACAGGGACTACAGTTCTTC	CASRQGLQFF
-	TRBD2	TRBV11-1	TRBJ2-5	TGTGCCAGCAGCCCGGAAGATAGCGGGGGGCCCGAGGAGACCCAGTACTTC	CASSPEDSGGPEETQYF
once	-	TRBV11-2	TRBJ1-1	TGTGCCAGCAGCCCGGTGGTCACTGAAGCTTTCTTT	CASSPVVTEAFF
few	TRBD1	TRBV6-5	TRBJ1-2	TGTGCCAGCAGTCAGGGACAGGGGAACTATGGCTACACCTTC	CASSQGQGNYGYTF
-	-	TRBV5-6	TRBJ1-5	TGTGCCAGCAGCTTTTTCTCTCGACAGAGCAATCAGCCCCAGCATTTT	CASSFFSRQSNQPQHF
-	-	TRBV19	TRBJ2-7	TGTGCCAGTAGCCTGCGAGGGGGAGCTACCTACGAGCAGTACTTC	CASSLRGGATYEQYF
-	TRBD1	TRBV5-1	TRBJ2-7	TGCGCCAGCAGCCCCATTCTACCGGGACAGGCCTCCAACGAGCAGTACTTC	CASSPILPGQASNEQYF
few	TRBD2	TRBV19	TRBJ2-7	TGTGCCAGTAGTATGACTAGCGGCACCTACGAGCAGTACTTC	CASSMTSGTYEQYF